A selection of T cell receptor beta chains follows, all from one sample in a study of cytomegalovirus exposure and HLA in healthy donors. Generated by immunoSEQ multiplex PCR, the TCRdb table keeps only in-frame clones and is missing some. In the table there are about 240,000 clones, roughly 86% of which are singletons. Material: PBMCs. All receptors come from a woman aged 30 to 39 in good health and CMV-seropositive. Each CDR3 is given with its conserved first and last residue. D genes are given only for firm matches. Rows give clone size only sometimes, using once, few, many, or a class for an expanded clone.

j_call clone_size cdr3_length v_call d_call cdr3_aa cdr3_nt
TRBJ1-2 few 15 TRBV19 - CASTYRSDVVEGYTF TGTGCCAGCACCTACCGTAGCGACGTGGTAGAAGGCTACACCTTC
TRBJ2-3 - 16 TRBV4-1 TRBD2 CASSQGVAGTTDTQYF TGCGCCAGCAGCCAAGGAGTAGCGGGAACGACAGATACGCAGTATTTT
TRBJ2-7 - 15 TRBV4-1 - CASSRGGRGTYEQYF TGCGCCAGCAGCCGGGGCGGGCGGGGAACCTACGAGCAGTACTTC
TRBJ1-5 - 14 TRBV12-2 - CASRLAYGLQPQHF TGTGCAAGTCGCTTAGCGTACGGGTTGCAGCCCCAGCATTTT
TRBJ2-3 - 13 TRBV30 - CAWSDRGTDTQYF TGTGCCTGGAGTGACAGGGGCACAGATACGCAGTATTTT
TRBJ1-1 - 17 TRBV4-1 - CASSQLLSPVMNTEAFF TGCGCCAGCAGCCAACTTTTGTCGCCGGTGATGAACACTGAAGCTTTCTTT
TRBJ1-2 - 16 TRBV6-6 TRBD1 CASSRLGQGADYGYTF TGTGCCAGCAGCAGACTAGGACAGGGGGCCGACTATGGCTACACCTTC
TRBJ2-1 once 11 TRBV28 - CASSFRNEQFF TGTGCCAGCAGTTTTCGTAATGAGCAGTTCTTC
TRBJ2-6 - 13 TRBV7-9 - CASSPSGANVLTF TGTGCCAGCAGCCCCTCCGGGGCCAACGTCCTGACTTTC
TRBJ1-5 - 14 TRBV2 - CASSADSSNQPQHF TGTGCCAGCAGCGCGGACAGCTCAAATCAGCCCCAGCATTTT
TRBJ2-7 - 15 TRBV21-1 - CASSAWTGPHYEQYF TGTGCCAGCAGCGCTTGGACAGGGCCCCACTACGAGCAGTACTTC
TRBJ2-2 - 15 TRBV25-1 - CASSEMDSITGELFF TGTGCCAGCAGTGAAATGGACAGCATCACCGGGGAGCTGTTTTTT
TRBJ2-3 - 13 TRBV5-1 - CASSSSPTDTQYF TGCGCCAGCAGCTCGAGCCCCACAGATACGCAGTATTTT
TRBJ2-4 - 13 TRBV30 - CAWKGLSKNIQYF TGTGCCTGGAAGGGACTCTCCAAAAACATTCAGTACTTC
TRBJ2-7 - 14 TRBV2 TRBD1 CASGEQGAGYEQYF TGTGCCAGCGGGGAACAGGGGGCGGGATACGAGCAGTACTTC
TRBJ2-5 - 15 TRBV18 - CASSPLGTSQETQYF TGTGCCAGCTCACCCCTCGGGACTTCCCAAGAGACCCAGTACTTC
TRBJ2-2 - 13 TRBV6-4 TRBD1 CASSVQGAGELFF TGTGCCAGCAGTGTCCAGGGGGCCGGGGAGCTGTTTTTT
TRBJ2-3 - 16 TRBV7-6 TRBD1 CASSLGTGGVTDTQYF TGTGCCAGCAGCTTAGGGACAGGGGGCGTAACAGATACGCAGTATTTT
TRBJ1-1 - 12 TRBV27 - CASSFIGAGAFF TGTGCCAGCAGTTTTATAGGGGCTGGGGCTTTCTTT
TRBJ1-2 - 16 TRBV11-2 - CASSLVPTGTPYGYTF TGTGCCAGCAGCTTAGTCCCGACGGGTACTCCTTATGGCTACACCTTC
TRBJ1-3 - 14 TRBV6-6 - CASSHQGPRNTIYF TGTGCCAGCAGTCACCAGGGGCCCAGAAACACCATATATTTT
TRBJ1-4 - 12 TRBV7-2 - CASSIPAGKLFF TGTGCCAGCAGCATCCCAGCGGGAAAACTGTTTTTT
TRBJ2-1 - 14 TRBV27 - CASSEAGPFNEQFF TGTGCCAGCAGTGAAGCGGGCCCCTTCAATGAGCAGTTCTTC
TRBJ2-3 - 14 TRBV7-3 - CASSPGLNTDTQYF TGTGCCAGCAGTCCGGGACTTAACACAGATACGCAGTATTTT
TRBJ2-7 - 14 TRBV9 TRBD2 CASSDLAGAGEQYF TGTGCCAGCAGCGATTTAGCGGGAGCGGGCGAGCAGTACTTC
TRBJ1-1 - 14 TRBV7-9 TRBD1 CASSQLTGIAEAFF TGTGCCAGCAGCCAGTTGACAGGGATTGCTGAAGCTTTCTTT
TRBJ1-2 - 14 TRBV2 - CASIFGQTEYGYTF TGTGCCAGCATTTTCGGACAAACCGAGTATGGCTACACCTTC
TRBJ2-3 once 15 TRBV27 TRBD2 CASRVFSGIADTQYF TGTGCCAGCCGGGTTTTTAGCGGGATTGCAGATACGCAGTATTTT
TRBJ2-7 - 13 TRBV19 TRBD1 CASTHGDSYEQYF TGTGCCAGTACCCATGGGGACAGCTACGAGCAGTACTTC
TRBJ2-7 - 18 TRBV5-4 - CASSLYPGQGSQNDEQYF TGTGCCAGCAGCTTGTATCCCGGCCAGGGCTCTCAAAACGACGAGCAGTACTTC
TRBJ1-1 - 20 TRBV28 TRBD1 CASSLPGQGGRVRMNTEAFF TGTGCCAGCAGTTTACCTGGACAGGGGGGAAGAGTGCGGATGAACACTGAAGCTTTCTTT
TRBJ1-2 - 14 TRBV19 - CASSITTTFEGYTF TGTGCCAGTAGTATTACGACTACCTTCGAGGGCTACACCTTC
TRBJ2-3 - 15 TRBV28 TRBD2 CASSLRGGGTDTQYF TGTGCCAGCAGTTTACGGGGAGGGGGCACAGATACGCAGTATTTT
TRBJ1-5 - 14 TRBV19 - CASSIRSGNQPQHF TGTGCCAGTAGTATACGGTCAGGGAATCAGCCCCAGCATTTT
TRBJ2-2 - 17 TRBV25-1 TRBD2 CASSESAGGPDTGELFF TGTGCCAGCAGTGAATCGGCGGGAGGGCCGGACACCGGGGAGCTGTTTTTT
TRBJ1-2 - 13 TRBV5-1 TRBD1 CASSLAGGRGYTF TGCGCCAGCAGCTTGGCAGGGGGCCGGGGCTACACCTTC
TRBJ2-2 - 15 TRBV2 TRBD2 CASSDGTSGTGELFF TGTGCCAGCAGTGACGGGACTAGCGGGACCGGGGAGCTGTTTTTT
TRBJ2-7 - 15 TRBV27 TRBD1 CASSSSGTGSFEQYF TGTGCCAGCAGTTCCTCCGGGACAGGGAGCTTCGAGCAGTACTTC
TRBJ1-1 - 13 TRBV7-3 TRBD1 CASSLPGTGEAFF TGTGCCAGCAGCTTACCGGGGACAGGAGAAGCTTTCTTT
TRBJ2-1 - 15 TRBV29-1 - CSVEKAGSSYNEQFF TGCAGCGTTGAAAAGGCAGGCAGCTCCTACAATGAGCAGTTCTTC
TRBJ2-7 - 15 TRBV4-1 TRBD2 CASSPGLASVGEQYF TGCGCCAGCAGTCCGGGACTAGCGTCTGTCGGGGAGCAGTACTTC
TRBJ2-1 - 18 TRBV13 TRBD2 CASSPERGLAGPYNEQFF TGTGCCAGCAGCCCAGAGAGGGGACTAGCGGGCCCCTACAATGAGCAGTTCTTC
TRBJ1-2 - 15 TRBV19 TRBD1 CASSMPPGQDYGYTF TGTGCCAGTAGTATGCCGCCGGGACAGGACTATGGCTACACCTTC
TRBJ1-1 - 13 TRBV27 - CASASQGVAEAFF TGTGCCAGCGCGTCCCAAGGGGTCGCTGAAGCTTTCTTT
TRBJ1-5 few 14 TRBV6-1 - CASTQRRGNQPQHF TGTGCCAGCACTCAAAGGCGGGGCAATCAGCCCCAGCATTTT
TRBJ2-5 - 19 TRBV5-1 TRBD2 CASSLFLAGEIGPQETQYF TGCGCCAGCAGCTTGTTCCTAGCGGGAGAAATCGGCCCCCAAGAGACCCAGTACTTC
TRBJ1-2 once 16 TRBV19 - CASSSLFRDIDYGYTF TGTGCCAGTAGTTCGTTGTTCCGGGACATCGACTATGGCTACACCTTC
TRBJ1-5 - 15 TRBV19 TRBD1 CASMGQAYSNQPQHF TGTGCCAGTATGGGACAGGCGTATAGCAATCAGCCCCAGCATTTT
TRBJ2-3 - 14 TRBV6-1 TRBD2 CASSELADTDTQYF TGTGCCAGCAGTGAACTAGCGGACACAGATACGCAGTATTTT
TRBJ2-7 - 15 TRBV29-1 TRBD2 CSVVKGLSNPYEQYF TGCAGCGTTGTAAAGGGACTATCAAACCCCTACGAGCAGTACTTC
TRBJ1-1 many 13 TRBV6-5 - CASSYSSRQEAFF TGTGCCAGCAGTTACTCGAGTAGACAGGAAGCTTTCTTT
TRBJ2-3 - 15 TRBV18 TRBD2 CASLKAGVDTDTQYF TGTGCCAGCCTTAAGGCGGGAGTGGACACAGATACGCAGTATTTT
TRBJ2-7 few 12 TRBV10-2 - CASSELTGRGYF TGCGCCAGCAGTGAATTAACGGGCAGGGGGTACTTC
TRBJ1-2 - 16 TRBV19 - CASSMIRTDLNYGYTF TGTGCCAGTAGTATGATTCGGACAGACCTAAACTATGGCTACACCTTC
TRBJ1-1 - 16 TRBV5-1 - CASSLDSRTRNTEAFF TGCGCCAGCAGCTTGGATAGTAGGACAAGGAACACTGAAGCTTTCTTT
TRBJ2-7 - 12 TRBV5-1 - CASSQDFYEQYF TGCGCCAGCAGCCAGGACTTTTACGAGCAGTACTTC
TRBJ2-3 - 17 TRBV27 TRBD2 CASSRTGTISSTDTQYF TGTGCCAGCAGTAGAACCGGGACTATCTCTAGCACAGATACGCAGTATTTT
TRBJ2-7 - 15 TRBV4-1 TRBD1 CASSPGQGRFDEQYF TGCGCCAGCAGCCCTGGACAGGGTCGCTTCGACGAGCAGTACTTC
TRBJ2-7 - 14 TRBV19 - CASSTRVITYEQYF TGTGCCAGTAGTACGCGGGTTATTACCTACGAGCAGTACTTC
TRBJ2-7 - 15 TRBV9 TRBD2 CASSVSSGRGYEQYF TGTGCCAGCAGCGTATCGAGCGGGAGAGGCTACGAGCAGTACTTC